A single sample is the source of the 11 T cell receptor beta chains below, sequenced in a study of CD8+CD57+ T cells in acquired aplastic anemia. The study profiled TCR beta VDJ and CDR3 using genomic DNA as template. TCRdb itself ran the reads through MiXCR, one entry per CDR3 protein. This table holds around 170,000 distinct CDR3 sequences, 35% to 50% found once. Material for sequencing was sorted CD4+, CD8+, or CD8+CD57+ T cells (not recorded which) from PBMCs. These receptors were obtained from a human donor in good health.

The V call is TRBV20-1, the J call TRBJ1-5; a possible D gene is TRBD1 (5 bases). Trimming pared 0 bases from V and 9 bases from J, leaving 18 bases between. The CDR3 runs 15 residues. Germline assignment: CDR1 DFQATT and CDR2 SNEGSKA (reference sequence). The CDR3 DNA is TGCAGTGCTAGAGATTTGATGGGGGAGAGGGTGCCCCAGCATTTT. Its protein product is CSARDLMGERVPQHF.

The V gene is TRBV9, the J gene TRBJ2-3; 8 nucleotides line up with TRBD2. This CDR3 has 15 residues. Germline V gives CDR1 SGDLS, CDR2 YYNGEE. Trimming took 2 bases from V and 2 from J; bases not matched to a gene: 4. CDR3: CASSVLSGITDTQYF. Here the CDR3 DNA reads TGTGCCAGCAGCGTTCTTAGCGGGATCACAGATACGCAGTATTTT.

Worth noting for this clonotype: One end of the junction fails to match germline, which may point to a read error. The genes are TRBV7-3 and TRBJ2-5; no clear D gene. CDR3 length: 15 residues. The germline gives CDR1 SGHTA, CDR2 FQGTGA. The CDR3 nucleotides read TGTACCAGCAGCGCACGCCCTGGGTCACAAGAGACCCAGTACTTC. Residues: CTSSARPGSQETQYF.

In DNA, the CDR3 is TGCGCCAGCAATTCGGGACACGTACTGAACACTGAAGCTTTCTTT. Translation gives CASNSGHVLNTEAFF. V is TRBV5-1 and J is TRBJ1-1, with D perhaps TRBD1 (6 bases). CDR1 is SGHRS, CDR2 YFSETQ, per germline. V lost 6 bases and J lost 0, with 15 bases in between. This CDR3 has 15 residues.

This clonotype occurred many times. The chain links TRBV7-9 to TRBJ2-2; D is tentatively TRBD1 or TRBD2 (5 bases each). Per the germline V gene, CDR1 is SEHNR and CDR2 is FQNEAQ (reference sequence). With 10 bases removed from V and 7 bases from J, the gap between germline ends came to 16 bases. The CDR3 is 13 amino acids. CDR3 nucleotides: TGTGCCACCGGGGCAGGCGTAATCGGGGAGCTGTTTTTT. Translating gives CATGAGVIGELFF.

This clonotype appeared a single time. The CDR3 loop reads CASSQDGLAGDPPYEQYF. DNA for the CDR3: TGTGCCAGCAGCCAAGATGGACTAGCGGGAGATCCCCCCTACGAGCAGTACTTC. The rearrangement links TRBV10-3 to TRBJ2-7, with 13 positions matching TRBD2. J lost 2 bases, V lost 10 bases, and 17 bases had no gene match. The CDR3 sequence is 18 residues long. From germline, CDR1 is ENHRY and CDR2 SYGVKD.

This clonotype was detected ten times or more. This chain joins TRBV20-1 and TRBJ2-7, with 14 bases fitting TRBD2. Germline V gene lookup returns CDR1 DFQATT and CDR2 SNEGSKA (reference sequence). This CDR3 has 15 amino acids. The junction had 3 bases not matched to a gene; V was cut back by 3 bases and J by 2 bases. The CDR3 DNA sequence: TGCAGTGCTAGGGGGACTAGCGGGAGTCCCTACGAGCAGTACTTC. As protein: CSARGTSGSPYEQYF.

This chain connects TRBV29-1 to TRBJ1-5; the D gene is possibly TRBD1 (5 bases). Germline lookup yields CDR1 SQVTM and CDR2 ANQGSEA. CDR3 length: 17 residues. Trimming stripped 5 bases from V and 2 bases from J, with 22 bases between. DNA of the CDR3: TGCAGCGTTTACCTCGGTTCGGGGGGAATCGGCAATCAGCCCCAGCATTTT. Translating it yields CSVYLGSGGIGNQPQHF.

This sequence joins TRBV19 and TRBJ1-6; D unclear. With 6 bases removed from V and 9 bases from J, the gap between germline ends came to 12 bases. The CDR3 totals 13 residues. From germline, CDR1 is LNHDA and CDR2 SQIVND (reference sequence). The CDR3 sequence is CASSSLVGSPLHF. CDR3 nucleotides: TGTGCCAGTAGCAGCCTGGTTGGTTCACCCCTCCACTTT.

The CDR3 protein is CASSPLPVGEKETQYF. CDR3 sequence (DNA): TGTGCCAGCAGCCCTCTGCCCGTCGGGGAAAAAGAGACCCAGTACTTC. The V call is TRBV7-2, the J call TRBJ2-5; the D gene is possibly TRBD2 (5 bases). The germline V gene encodes CDR1 SGHTA and CDR2 FQGNSA. The V gene lost 5 bases and the J gene lost 3 bases, with 19 bases spanning the gap. CDR3 length equals 16 residues.

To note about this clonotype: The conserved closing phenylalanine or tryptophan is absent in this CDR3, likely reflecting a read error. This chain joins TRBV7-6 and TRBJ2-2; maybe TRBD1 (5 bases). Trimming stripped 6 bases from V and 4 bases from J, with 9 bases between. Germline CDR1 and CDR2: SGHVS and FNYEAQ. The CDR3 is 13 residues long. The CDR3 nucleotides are TGTGCCAGCAGTCCTACAGGCACCGGGGAGCTGTTTCTT. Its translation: CASSPTGTGELFL.